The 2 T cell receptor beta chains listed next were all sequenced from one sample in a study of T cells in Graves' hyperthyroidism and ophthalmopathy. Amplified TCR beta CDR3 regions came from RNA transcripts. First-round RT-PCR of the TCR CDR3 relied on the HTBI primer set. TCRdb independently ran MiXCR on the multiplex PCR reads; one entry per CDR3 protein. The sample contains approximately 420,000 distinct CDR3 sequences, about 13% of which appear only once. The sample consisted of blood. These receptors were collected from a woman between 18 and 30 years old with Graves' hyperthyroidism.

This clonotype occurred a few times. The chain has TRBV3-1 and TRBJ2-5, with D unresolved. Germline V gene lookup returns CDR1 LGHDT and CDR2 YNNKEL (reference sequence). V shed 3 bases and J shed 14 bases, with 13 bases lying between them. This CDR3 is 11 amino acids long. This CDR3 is CASSQGYSLYF. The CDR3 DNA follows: TGTGCCAGCAGCCAGGGGTATTCTTTATACTTC.

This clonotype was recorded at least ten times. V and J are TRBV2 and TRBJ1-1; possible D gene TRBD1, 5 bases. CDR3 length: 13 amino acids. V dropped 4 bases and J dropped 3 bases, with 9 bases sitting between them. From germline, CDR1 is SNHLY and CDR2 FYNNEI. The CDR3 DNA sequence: TGTGCCAGCAGTGTAGGCAGGGACACTGAAGCTTTCTTT. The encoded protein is CASSVGRDTEAFF.